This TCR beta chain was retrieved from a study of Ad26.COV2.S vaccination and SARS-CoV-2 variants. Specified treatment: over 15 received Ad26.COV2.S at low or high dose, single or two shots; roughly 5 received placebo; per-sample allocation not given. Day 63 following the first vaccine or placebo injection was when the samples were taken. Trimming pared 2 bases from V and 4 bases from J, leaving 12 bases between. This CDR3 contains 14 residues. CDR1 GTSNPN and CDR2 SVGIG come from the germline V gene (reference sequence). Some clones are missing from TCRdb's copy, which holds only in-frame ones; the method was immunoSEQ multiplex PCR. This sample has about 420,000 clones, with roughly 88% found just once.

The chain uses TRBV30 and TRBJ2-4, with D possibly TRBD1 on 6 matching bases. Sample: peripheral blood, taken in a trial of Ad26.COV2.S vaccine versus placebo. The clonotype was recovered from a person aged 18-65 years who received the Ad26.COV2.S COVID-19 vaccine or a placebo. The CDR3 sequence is CAWSRGQGKNIQYF. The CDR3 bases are TGTGCCTGGAGTCGCGGGCAGGGGAAAAACATTCAGTACTTC.